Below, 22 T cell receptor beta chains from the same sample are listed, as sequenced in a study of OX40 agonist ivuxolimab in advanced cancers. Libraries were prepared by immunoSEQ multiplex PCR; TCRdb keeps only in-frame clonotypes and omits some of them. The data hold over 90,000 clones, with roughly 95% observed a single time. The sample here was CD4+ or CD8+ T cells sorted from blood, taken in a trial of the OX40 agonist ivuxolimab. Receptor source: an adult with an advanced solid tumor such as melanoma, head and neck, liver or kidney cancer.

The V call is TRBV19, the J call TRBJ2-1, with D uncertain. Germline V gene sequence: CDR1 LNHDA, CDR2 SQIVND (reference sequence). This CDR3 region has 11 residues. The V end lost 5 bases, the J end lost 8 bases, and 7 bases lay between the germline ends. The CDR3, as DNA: TGTGCCAGTAGTGGCAGAGATGAGCAGTTCTTC. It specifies CASSGRDEQFF.

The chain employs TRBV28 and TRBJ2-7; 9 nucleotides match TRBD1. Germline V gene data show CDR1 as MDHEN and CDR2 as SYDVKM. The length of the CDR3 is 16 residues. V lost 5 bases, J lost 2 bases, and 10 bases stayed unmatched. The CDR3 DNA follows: TGTGCCAGCAGTCCTCCGGGGGGACAGGGCGCCTACGAGCAGTACTTC. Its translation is CASSPPGGQGAYEQYF.

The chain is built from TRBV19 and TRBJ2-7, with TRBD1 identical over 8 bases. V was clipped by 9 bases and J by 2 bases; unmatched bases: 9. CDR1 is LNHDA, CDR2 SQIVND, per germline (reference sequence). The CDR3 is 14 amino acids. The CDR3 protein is CASRQQGGPYEQYF. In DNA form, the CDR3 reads TGTGCCAGCAGGCAACAGGGGGGTCCCTACGAGCAGTACTTC.

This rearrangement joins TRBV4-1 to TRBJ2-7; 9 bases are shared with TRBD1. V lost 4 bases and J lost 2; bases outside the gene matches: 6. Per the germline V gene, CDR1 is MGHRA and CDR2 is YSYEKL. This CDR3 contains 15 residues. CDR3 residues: CASSPGQGPTYEQYF. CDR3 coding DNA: TGCGCCAGCAGCCCCGGACAGGGGCCAACCTACGAGCAGTACTTC.

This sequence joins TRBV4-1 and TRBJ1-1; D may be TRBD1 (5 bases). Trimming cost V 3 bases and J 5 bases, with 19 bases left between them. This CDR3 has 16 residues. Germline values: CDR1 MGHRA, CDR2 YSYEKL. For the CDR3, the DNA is TGCGCCAGCAGCCACCCCAGCGGGGGTTTTGGGACTGAAGCTTTCTTT. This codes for CASSHPSGGFGTEAFF.

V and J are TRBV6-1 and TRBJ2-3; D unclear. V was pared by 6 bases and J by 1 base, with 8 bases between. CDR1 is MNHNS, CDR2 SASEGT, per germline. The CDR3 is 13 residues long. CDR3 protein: CASRPRGTDTQYF. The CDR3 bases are TGTGCCAGCAGACCTAGGGGCACAGATACGCAGTATTTT.

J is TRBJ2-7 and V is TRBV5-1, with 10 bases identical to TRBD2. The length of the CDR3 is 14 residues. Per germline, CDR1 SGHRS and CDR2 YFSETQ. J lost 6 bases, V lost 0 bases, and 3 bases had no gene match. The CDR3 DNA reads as TGCGCCAGCAGCTTGGTACTAGCGGGACGCGAGCAGTACTTC. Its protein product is CASSLVLAGREQYF. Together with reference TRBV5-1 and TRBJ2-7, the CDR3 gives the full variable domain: KAGVTQTPRYLIKTRGQQVTLSCSPISGHRSVSWYQQTPGQGLQFLFEYFSETQRNKGNFPGRFSGRQFSNSRSEMNVSTLELGDSALYLCASSLVLAGREQYFGPGTRLTVT.

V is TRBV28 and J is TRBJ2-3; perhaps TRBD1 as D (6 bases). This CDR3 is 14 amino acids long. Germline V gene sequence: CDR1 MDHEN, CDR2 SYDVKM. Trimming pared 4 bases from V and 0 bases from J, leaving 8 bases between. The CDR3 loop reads CASSSGTSTDTQYF. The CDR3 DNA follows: TGTGCCAGCAGTTCGGGGACAAGCACAGATACGCAGTATTTT.

This chain's CDR3 is CASRTATGGNTIYF. The CDR3, as DNA: TGTGCCAGTAGGACAGCAACGGGCGGAAACACCATATATTTT. This chain connects TRBV6-1 to TRBJ1-3; a possible D gene is TRBD1 (6 bases). Germline CDR1 MNHNS, CDR2 SASEGT. With 9 bases removed from V and 4 bases from J, the gap between germline ends came to 16 bases. This CDR3 contains 14 residues.

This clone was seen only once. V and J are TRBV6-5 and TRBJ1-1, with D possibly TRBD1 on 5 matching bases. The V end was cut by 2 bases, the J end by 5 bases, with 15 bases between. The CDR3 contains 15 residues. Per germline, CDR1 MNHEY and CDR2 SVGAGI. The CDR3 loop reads CASSYHASQGTEAFF. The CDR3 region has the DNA TGTGCCAGCAGTTACCACGCTTCTCAGGGAACTGAAGCTTTCTTT.

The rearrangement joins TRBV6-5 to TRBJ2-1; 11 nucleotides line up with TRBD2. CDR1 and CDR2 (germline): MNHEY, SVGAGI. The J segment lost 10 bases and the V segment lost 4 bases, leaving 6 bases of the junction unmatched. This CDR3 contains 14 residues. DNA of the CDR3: TGTGCCAGCAGTTCCCCTATAGCGGGGGGGGAGCAGTTCTTC. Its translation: CASSSPIAGGEQFF.

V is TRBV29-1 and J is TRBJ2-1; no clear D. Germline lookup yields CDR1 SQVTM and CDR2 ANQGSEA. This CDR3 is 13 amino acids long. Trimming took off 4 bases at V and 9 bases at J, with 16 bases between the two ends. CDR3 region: CSVVRTARLEQFF. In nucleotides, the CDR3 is TGCAGCGTTGTCCGGACCGCGCGGCTTGAGCAGTTCTTC.

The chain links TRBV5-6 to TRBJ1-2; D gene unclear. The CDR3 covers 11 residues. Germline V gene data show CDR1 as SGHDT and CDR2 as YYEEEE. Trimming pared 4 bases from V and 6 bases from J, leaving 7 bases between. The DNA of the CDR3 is TGTGCCAGCAGCCGATCCGATGGCTACACCTTC. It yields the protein CASSRSDGYTF.

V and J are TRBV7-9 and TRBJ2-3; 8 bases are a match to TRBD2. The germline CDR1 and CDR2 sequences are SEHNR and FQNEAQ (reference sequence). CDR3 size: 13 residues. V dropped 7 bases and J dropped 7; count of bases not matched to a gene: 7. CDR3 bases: TGTGCCAGCACCACAGCGGGAGATCATACGCAGTATTTT. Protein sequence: CASTTAGDHTQYF.

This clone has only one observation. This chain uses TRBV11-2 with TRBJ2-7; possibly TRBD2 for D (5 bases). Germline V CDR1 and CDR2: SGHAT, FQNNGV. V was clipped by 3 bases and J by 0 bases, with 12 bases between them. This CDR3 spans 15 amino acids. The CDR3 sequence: CASSLRLGSSYEQYF. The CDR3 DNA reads TGTGCCAGCAGCTTGAGGTTGGGGAGCTCCTACGAGCAGTACTTC.

CDR3 coding DNA: TGTGCCAGCACGGGACAGGGAGATAGTGGCTACACCTTC. Translated, it gives CASTGQGDSGYTF. The chain combines TRBV9 with TRBJ1-2; 9 bases fit TRBD1. The germline CDR1 and CDR2 sequences are SGDLS and YYNGEE. The CDR3 is 13 residues long. The junction had 7 bases not matched to a gene; V was cut back by 6 bases and J by 7 bases. Full variable domain (outside the CDR3, taken from reference TRBV9 and TRBJ1-2): DSGVTQTPKHLITATGQRVTLRCSPRSGDLSVYWYQQSLDQGLQFLIQYYNGEERAKGNILERFSAQQFPDLHSELNLSSLELGDSALYFCASTGQGDSGYTFGSGTRLTVV.

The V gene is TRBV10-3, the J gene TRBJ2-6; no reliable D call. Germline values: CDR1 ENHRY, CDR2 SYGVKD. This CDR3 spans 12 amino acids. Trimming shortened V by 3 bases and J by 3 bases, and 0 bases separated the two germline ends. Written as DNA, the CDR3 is TGTGCCATCAGTGATGGGGCCAACGTCCTGACTTTC. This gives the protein CAISDGANVLTF.

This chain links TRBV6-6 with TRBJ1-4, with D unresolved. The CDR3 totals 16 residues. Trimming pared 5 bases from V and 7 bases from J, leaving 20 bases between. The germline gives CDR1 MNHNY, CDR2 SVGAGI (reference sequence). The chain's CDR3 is CASSKDPRVSTEKLFF. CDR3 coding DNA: TGTGCCAGCAGTAAAGATCCGAGAGTTTCTACTGAAAAACTGTTTTTT.

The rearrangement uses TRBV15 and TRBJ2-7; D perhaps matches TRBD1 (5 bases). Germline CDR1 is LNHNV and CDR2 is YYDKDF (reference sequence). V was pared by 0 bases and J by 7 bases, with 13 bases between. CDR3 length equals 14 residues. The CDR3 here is CATSRDRLGREQYF. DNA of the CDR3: TGTGCCACCAGCAGAGATCGCCTGGGGCGGGAGCAGTACTTC.

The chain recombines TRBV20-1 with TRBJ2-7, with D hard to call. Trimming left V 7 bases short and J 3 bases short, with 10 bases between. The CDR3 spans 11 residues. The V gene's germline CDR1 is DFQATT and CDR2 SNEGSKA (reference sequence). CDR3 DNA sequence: TGCAGTGGGGTCCCCAGCTACGAGCAGTACTTC. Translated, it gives CSGVPSYEQYF.

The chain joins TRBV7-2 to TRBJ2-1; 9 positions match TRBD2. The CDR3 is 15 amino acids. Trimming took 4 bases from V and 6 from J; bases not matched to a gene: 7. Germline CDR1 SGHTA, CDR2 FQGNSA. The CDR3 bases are TGTGCCAGCAGCTCCGGTCCTAGCGGGACCAATGAGCAGTTCTTC. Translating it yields CASSSGPSGTNEQFF. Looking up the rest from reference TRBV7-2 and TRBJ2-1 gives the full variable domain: GAGVSQSPSNKVTEKGKDVELRCDPISGHTALYWYRQSLGQGLEFLIYFQGNSAPDKSGLPSDRFSAERTGGSVSTLTIQRTQQEDSAVYLCASSSGPSGTNEQFFGPGTRLTVL.

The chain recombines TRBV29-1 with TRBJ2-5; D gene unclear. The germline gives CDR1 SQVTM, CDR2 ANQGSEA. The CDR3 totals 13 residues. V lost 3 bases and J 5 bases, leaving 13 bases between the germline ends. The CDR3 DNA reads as TGCAGCGTTGATCGGTACAACGGGGAGACCCAGTACTTC. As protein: CSVDRYNGETQYF.